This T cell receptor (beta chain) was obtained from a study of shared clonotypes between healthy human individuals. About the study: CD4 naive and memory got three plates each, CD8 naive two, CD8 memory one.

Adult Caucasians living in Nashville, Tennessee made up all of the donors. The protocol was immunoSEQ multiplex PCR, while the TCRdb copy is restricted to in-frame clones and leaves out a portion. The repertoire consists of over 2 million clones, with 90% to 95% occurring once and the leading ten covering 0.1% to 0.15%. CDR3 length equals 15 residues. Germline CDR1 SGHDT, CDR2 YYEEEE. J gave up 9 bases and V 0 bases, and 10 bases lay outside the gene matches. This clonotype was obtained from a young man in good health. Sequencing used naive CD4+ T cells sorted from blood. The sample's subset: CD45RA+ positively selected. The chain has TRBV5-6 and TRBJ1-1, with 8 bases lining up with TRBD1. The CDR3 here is CASSLGQGQGAKAFF. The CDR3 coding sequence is TGTGCCAGCAGCTTGGGACAGGGGCAAGGGGCTAAAGCTTTCTTT. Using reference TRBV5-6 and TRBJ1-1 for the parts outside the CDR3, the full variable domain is DAGVTQSPTHLIKTRGQQVTLRCSPKSGHDTVSWYQQALGQGPQFIFQYYEEEERQRGNFPDRFSGHQFPNYSSELNVNALLLGDSALYLCASSLGQGQGAKAFFGQGTRLTVV.